What follows describes a single T cell receptor (beta chain). What it binds is unknown. Germline loops: CDR1 MNHEY, CDR2 SVGAGI. With 5 bases removed from V and 1 base from J, the gap between germline ends came to 10 bases. This CDR3 is 14 amino acids long. With a J-beta primer mix and a sample-barcoded 5' primer, a second PCR ran 7 to 11 cycles. Every sample gave at least 3 million paired-end reads containing CDR3. TCRdb reprocessed the 5' RACE reads via MiXCR and lists one record per CDR3 protein. The data show around 1,500,000 distinct CDR3 sequences, about 43% seen once. Aged roughly 6 to 100, donors were systemically healthy Caucasians from Russia. The data stem from a study of blood T cells in healthy people across ages. Findings and caveats of the study: Both naive CD4+ cell counts and diversity were greater in long-lived donors than in aged donors.

Sequences were obtained from blood. This clonotype was sampled from a woman aged 18-30 years in good health. The V call is TRBV6-5, the J call TRBJ2-3; no firm D call. The CDR3 is CASSPFAGTDTQYF. In DNA, the CDR3 is TGTGCCAGCAGTCCCTTCGCGGGCACAGATACGCAGTATTTT.